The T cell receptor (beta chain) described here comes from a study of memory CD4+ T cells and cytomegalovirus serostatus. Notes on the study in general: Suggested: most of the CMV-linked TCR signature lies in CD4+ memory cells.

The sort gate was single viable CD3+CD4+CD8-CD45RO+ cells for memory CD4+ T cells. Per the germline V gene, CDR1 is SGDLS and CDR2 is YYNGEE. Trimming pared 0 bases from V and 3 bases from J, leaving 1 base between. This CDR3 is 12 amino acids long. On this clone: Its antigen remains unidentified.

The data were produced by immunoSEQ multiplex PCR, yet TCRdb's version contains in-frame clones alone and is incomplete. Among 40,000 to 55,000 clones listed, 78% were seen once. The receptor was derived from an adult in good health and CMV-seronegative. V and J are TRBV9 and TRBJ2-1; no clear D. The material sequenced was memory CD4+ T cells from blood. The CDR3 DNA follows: TGTGCCAGCAGCGTAGGCTACAATGAGCAGTTCTTC. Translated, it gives CASSVGYNEQFF.